Detailed here is one T cell receptor (beta chain). This clone appeared once. Its binding antigen is unknown. It has no much larger one-base neighbor in the sample; base qualities were not kept. TCRbeta CDR3 regions were amplified from genomic DNA by means of the immunoSEQ Assay, a bias-controlled multiplex PCR. On the authors' methods: The number of nucleated cells in each sample was estimated by amplification of reference gene primers within the assay. To quantify the absolute abundance of each unique TCRbeta CDR3 rearrangement, sequence reads were collapsed and filtered. For each sample, productive Simpson clonality was calculated as the square root of Simpson's diversity index over productive rearrangements. TCRdb took this table from immuneACCESS and kept in-frame rearrangements with V and J called. Such tables lack part of the clones; where checked against another copy, unresolved V genes explain under half of the gap, and the rest is unexplained. V and J calls and clone size are copied from that table; D and trimming were computed from the DNA. This sample is represented by 250,000 or so clones; roughly 91% of them were singletons. The ten largest clones add up to 0.99% of the sample.

The CDR3 spans 15 residues, from the cysteine through the phenylalanine. Only the CDR3 portion is preserved as DNA: 45 bases, with reading frame beginning at the first base. The germline V gene (reference sequence) specifies LNHDA as CDR1 and SQIVND as CDR2. V is pruned by 3 bases and J by 0 bases, leaving 0 bases of the junction without a gene match. The data originate from a study of blood T cell repertoires in COVID-19 (dated by TCRdb to the early 2020s). For context, the study as a whole: Samples from collaborators originated in the United States, Italy and Spain and spanned both the acute and convalescent phases of COVID-19. The prospective study material was composed of cDNA or gDNA derived from T cells, B-cell-depleted T cells, or PBMCs. Subjects who had been exposed to COVID-19, were actively infected with it, or had recovered from it provided the deeply sampled blood TCRbeta repertoires that made up the dataset. The repertoires were released in a freely available public database intended as a resource for research on the immune response to SARS-CoV-2. Samples came from the ongoing ImmuneRACE study (first 160 participants) plus 1,254 subjects from 6 global collaborators. The sample metadata nearly always contained a de-identified subject ID, COVID-19 status, age in years and sex. Where available, HLA class I and class II types were taken from metadata supplied by the sample provider and were not determined by assay-based typing. Here is what the overall study found, with its caveats: How much clinical and demographic metadata was included differed by source and by participant, and the metadata was provided uncurated.

Another Seattle source contributed samples from volunteer blood donors who had recovered from COVID-19. Each collaborating institution followed its own protocols to collect whole blood in K2EDTA tubes. For TCRbeta analysis, collaborator samples were shipped as frozen whole blood, as isolated PBMCs, or as DNA extracted from either sample type. The sequence joins TRBV19 to TRBJ1-3, with 9 junctional bases fitting TRBD1. Sequencing was done on a sample of peripheral blood. This receptor was taken from a middle-aged woman who had recovered from COVID-19. The bases read TGTGCCAGTAGTATGGACAGGGGCTCTGGAAACACCATATATTTT. Translated, it reads CASSMDRGSGNTIYF.